This note documents a single T cell receptor (beta chain) sequence. CD8+ and CD4+ blood T cells underwent TCR beta sequencing. Relapsing-remitting disease, either stable or active, was present in the multiple sclerosis controls, who were treatment-naive patients. The TEMRA cells underwent FACS enrichment, while the CD8+ and CD4+ T cells underwent negative isolation. This record belongs to a study of CD8 T cells in Susac syndrome. CDR3 length equals 13 residues. V was pared by 5 bases and J by 5 bases, with 12 bases between. Germline lookup yields CDR1 MNHEY and CDR2 SMNVEV (reference sequence). RNA was extracted with the RNeasy kit, and a quantity of roughly 0.45 to 1 ug was reverse transcribed using random hexamers. TCRdb reprocessed the immunoSEQ multiplex PCR reads via MiXCR and lists one record per CDR3 protein. Among 400,000 to 550,000 distinct CDR3 sequences listed, approximately 85% were seen once.

The sequence was collected from a human donor with multiple sclerosis. The genes are TRBV27 and TRBJ2-5, with D possibly being TRBD1 (5 bases). Sequencing was done on a sample of CD8+ T cells from PBMCs. The CDR3, as DNA: TGTGCCAGCAGTCCCCGTTCAGGGGAGACCCAGTACTTC. Its protein is CASSPRSGETQYF.